This T cell receptor beta chain was retrieved from a study of T-cell reconstitution after alpha-beta-depleted transplantation in children. V was clipped by 4 bases and J by 2 bases; unmatched bases: 6. Per the germline V gene, CDR1 is SGHAT and CDR2 is FQNNGV. The CDR3 contains 15 residues. During its preparation, the TCRbeta library received unique molecular identifiers. TCRdb redid the calling of the PCR reads with MiXCR, one entry per CDR3 protein. The sample comprises fewer than 700,000 distinct CDR3 sequences, about an eighth of which are singletons, and 2.2% rests with the top ten. A word on this clonotype: The antigen is not known.

Whole-study findings and limits: T-cell counts and diversity at one year following transplant were attributed mainly to newly produced T cells. Roughly two months post-transplant, alpha-beta T cells reportedly originated from several hundred graft clones that had expanded. There were some patients whose high TCRbeta diversity at day 60 came from surviving recipient T cells and thymic progenitors.

Sequences were derived from PBMCs, mostly from graft donor cells, sampled 360 days after TCRalphabeta/CD19-depleted stem cell transplant. The source is a male patient younger than 18 who had a stem cell transplant for acute myeloid leukemia, so the T cells may come from the graft donor. This chain uses TRBV11-2 with TRBJ2-5, with 8 nucleotides matching TRBD1. The CDR3: CASSSWTGWQETQYF. For the CDR3, the DNA is TGTGCCAGCAGCTCTTGGACAGGGTGGCAAGAGACCCAGTACTTC.